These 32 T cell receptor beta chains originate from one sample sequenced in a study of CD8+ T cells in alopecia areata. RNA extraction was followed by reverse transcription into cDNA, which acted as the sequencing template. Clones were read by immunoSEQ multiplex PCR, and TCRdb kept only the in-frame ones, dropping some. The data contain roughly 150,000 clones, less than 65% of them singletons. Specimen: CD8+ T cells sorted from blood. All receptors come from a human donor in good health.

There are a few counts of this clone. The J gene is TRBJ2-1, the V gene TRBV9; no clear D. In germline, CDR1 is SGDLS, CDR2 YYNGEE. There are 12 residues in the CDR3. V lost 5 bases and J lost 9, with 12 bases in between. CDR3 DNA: TGTGCCAGCAGACAAGACATGGGTGAGCAGTTCTTC. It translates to CASRQDMGEQFF. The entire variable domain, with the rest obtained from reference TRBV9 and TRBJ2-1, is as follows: DSGVTQTPKHLITATGQRVTLRCSPRSGDLSVYWYQQSLDQGLQFLIQYYNGEERAKGNILERFSAQQFPDLHSELNLSSLELGDSALYFCASRQDMGEQFFGPGTRLTVL.

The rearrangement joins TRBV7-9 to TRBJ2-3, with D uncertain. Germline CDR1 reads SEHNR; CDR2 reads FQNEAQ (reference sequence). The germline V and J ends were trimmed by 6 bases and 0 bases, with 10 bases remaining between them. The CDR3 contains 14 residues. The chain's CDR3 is CASRTHLSTDTQYF. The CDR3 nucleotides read TGTGCCAGCAGGACGCACCTAAGCACAGATACGCAGTATTTT.

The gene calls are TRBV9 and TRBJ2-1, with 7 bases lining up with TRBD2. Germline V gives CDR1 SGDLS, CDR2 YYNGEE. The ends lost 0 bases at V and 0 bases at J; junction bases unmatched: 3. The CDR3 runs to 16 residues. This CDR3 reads CASSVGGGSSYNEQFF. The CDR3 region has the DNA TGTGCCAGCAGCGTAGGTGGCGGGAGCTCCTACAATGAGCAGTTCTTC.

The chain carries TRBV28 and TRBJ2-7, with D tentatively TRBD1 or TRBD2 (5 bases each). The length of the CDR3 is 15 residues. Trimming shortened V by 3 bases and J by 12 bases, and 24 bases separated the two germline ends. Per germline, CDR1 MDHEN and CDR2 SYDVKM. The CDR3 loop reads CASSLGVGPTRPLYF. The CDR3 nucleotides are TGTGCCAGCAGTTTGGGGGTAGGGCCGACCCGACCCCTGTACTTC.

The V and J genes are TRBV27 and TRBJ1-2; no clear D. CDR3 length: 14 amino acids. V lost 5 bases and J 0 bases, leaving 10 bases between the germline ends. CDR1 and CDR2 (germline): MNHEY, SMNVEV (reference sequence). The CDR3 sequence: CASSGRPANYGYTF. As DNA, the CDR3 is TGTGCCAGCAGTGGTCGCCCAGCTAACTATGGCTACACCTTC.

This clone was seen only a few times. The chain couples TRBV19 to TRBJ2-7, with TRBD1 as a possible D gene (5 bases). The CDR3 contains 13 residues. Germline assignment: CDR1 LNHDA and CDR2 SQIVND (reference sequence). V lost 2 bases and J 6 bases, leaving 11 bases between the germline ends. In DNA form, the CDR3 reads TGTGCCAGTAGTATATCCTCGACAGCCGAGCAGTACTTC. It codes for CASSISSTAEQYF.

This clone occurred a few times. This CDR3 reads CASSLRTMMNTEAFF. For the CDR3, the DNA is TGTGCCAGTAGTCTCAGGACGATGATGAACACTGAAGCTTTCTTT. This rearrangement joins TRBV19 to TRBJ1-1; D gene unclear. Germline-derived CDR1 and CDR2 are LNHDA and SQIVND (reference sequence). V shed 5 bases and J shed 0 bases, with 13 bases lying between them. CDR3 length equals 15 residues.

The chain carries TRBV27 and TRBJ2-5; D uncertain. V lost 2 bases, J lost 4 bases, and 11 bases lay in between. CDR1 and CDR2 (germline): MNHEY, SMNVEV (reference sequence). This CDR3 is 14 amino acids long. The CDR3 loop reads CASSLQGIGETQYF. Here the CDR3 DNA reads TGTGCCAGCAGTTTACAAGGGATCGGAGAGACCCAGTACTTC.

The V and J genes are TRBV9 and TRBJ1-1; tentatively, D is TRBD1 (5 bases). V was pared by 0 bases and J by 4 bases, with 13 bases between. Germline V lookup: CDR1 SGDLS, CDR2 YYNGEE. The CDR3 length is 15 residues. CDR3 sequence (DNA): TGTGCCAGCAGCGTAGAAGGGACCCGGGGCACTGAAGCTTTCTTT. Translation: CASSVEGTRGTEAFF.

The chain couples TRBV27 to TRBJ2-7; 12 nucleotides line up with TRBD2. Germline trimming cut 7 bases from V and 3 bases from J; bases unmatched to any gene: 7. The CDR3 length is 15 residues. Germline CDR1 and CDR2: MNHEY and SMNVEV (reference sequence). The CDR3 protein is CASKNLLAGGYEQYF. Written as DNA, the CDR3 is TGTGCCAGCAAGAACCTACTAGCGGGGGGCTACGAGCAGTACTTC.

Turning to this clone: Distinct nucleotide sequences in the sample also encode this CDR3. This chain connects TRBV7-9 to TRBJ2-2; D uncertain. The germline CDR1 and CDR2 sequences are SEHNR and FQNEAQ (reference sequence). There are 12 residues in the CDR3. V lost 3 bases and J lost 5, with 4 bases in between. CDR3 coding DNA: TGTGCCAGCAGCTTTGGGACCGGGGAGCTGTTTTTT. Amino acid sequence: CASSFGTGELFF.

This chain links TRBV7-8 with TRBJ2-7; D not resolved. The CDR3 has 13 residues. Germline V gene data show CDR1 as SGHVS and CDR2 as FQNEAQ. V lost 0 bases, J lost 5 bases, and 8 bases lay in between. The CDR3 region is CASSLAVLNEQYF. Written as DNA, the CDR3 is TGTGCCAGCAGCTTAGCTGTGCTGAACGAGCAGTACTTC. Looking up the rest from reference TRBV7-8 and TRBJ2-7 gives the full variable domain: GAGVSQSPRYKVAKRGQDVALRCDPISGHVSLFWYQQALGQGPEFLTYFQNEAQLDKSGLPSDRFFAERPEGSVSTLKIQRTQQEDSAVYLCASSLAVLNEQYFGPGTRLTVT.

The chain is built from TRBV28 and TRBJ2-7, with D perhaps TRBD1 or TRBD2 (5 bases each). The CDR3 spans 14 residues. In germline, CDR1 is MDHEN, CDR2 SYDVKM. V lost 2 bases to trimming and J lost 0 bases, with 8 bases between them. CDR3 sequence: CASSLRDPSYEQYF. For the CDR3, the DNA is TGTGCCAGCAGTTTACGGGACCCCTCCTACGAGCAGTACTTC.

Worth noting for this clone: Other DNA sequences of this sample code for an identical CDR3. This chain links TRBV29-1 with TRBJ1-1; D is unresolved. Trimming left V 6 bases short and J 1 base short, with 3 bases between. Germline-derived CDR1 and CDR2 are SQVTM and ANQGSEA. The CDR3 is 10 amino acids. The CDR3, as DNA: TGCAGCGTAGGGAACACTGAAGCTTTCTTT. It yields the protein CSVGNTEAFF.

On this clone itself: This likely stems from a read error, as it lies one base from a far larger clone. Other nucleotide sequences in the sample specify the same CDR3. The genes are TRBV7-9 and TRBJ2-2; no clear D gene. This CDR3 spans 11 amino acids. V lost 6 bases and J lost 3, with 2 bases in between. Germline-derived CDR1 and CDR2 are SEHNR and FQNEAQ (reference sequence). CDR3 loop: CASSYTGELFF. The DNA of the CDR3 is TGTGCCAGCAGTTACACCGGGGAGCTGTTTTTT.

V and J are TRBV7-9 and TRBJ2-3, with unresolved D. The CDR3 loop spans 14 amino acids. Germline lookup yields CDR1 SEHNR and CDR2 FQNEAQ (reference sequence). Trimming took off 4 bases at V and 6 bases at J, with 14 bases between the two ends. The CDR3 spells CASSSSLEPDTQYF. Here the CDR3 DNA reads TGTGCCAGCAGCTCATCACTTGAACCGGATACGCAGTATTTT. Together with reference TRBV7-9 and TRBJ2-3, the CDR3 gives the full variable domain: DTGVSQNPRHKITKRGQNVTFRCDPISEHNRLYWYRQTLGQGPEFLTYFQNEAQLEKSRLLSDRFSAERPKGSFSTLEIQRTEQGDSAMYLCASSSSLEPDTQYFGPGTRLTVL.

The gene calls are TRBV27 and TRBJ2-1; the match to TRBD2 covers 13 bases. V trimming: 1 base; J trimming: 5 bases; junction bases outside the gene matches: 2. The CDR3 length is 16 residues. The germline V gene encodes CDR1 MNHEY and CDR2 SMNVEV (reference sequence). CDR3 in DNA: TGTGCCAGCAGTTTATTTGGACTAGCGGGAGACAATGAGCAGTTCTTC. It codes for CASSLFGLAGDNEQFF.

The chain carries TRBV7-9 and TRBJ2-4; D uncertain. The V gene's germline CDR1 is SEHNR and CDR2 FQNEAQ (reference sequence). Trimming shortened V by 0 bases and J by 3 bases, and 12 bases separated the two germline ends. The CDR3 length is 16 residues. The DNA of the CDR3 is TGTGCCAGCAGCTTAGCCCAGTGGGAAGTCAAAAACATTCAGTACTTC. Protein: CASSLAQWEVKNIQYF.

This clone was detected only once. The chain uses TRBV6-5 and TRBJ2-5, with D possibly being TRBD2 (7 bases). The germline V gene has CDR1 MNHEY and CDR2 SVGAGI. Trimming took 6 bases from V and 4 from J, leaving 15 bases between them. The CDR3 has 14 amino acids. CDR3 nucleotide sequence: TGTGCCAGCAGCCGGACTAGGGGGACAGAGACCCAGTACTTC. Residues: CASSRTRGTETQYF.

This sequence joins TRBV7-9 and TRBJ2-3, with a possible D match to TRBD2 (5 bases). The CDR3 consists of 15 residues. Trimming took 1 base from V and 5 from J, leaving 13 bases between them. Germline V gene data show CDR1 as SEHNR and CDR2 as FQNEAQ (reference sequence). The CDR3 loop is CASSLDGLRGDTQYF. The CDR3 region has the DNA TGTGCCAGCAGCTTAGACGGTCTCCGGGGAGATACGCAGTATTTT.

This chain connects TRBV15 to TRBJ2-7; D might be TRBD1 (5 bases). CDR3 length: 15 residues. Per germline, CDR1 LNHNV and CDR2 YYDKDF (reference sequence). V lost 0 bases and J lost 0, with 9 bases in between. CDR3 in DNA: TGTGCCACCAGCAGAGAGACAGCGAGCTCCTACGAGCAGTACTTC. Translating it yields CATSRETASSYEQYF.

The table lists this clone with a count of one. This CDR3 is CASSPRRAYQETQYF. As DNA, the CDR3 is TGTGCCAGCAGCCCCCGCCGGGCGTACCAAGAGACCCAGTACTTC. The chain couples TRBV7-9 to TRBJ2-5; D is ambiguous. The germline V and J ends were trimmed by 5 bases and 0 bases, with 13 bases remaining between them. CDR1 is SEHNR, CDR2 FQNEAQ, per germline (reference sequence). This CDR3 spans 15 amino acids.

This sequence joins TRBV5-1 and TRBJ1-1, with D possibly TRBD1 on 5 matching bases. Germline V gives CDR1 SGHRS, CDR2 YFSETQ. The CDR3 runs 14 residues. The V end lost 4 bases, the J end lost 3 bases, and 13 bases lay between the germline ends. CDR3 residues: CASSTTGAYTEAFF. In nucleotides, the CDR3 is TGCGCCAGCAGCACAACCGGGGCCTACACTGAAGCTTTCTTT.

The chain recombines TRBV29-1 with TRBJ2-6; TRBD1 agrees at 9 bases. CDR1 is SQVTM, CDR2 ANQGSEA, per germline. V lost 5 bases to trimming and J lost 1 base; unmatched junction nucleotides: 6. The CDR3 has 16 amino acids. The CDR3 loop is CSVPWDRESGANVLTF. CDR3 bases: TGCAGCGTTCCATGGGACAGGGAATCTGGGGCCAACGTCCTGACTTTC.

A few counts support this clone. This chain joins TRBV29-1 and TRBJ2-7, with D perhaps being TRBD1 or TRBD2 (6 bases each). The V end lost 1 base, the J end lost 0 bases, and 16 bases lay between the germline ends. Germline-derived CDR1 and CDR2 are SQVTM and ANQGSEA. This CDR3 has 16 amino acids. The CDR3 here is CSVEVDSGLYSYEQYF. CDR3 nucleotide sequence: TGCAGCGTTGAAGTGGACAGCGGGCTCTACTCCTACGAGCAGTACTTC.

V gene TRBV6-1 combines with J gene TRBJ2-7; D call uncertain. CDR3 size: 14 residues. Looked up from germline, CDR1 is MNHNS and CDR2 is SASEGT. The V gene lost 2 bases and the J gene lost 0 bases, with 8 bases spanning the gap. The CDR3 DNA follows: TGTGCCAGCAGTGAACCCAGCTTCTCCTACGAGCAGTACTTC. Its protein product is CASSEPSFSYEQYF.

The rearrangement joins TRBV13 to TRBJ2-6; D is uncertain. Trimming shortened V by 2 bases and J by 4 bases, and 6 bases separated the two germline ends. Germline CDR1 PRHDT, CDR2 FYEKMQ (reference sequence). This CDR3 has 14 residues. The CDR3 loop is CASSLRPGANVLTF. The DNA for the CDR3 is TGTGCCAGCAGCTTACGACCCGGGGCCAACGTCCTGACTTTC.

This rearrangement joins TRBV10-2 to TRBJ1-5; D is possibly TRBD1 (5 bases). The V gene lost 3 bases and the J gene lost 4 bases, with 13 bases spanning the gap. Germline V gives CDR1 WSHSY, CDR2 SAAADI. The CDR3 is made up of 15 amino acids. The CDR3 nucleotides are TGCGCCAGCAGTGAAGGGACCGGGGGTAATCAGCCCCAGCATTTT. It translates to CASSEGTGGNQPQHF.

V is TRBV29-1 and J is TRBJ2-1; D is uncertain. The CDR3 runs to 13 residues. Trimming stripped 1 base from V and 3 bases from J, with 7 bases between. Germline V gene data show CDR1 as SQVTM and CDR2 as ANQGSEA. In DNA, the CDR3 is TGCAGCGTTGAAGGGCGTGGCTACAATGAGCAGTTCTTC. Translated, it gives CSVEGRGYNEQFF.

Here the CDR3 reads CASGPRTGVYEQYF. In DNA form, the CDR3 reads TGTGCCAGTGGGCCCCGGACAGGCGTCTACGAGCAGTACTTC. V gene TRBV19 combines with J gene TRBJ2-7, with 7 bases fitting TRBD1. There are 14 residues in the CDR3. CDR1 and CDR2 (germline): LNHDA, SQIVND (reference sequence). With 8 bases clipped from V and 3 bases from J, the junction kept 10 bases outside the gene matches. Using reference TRBV19 and TRBJ2-7 for the parts outside the CDR3, the full variable domain is DGGITQSPKYLFRKEGQNVTLSCEQNLNHDAMYWYRQDPGQGLRLIYYSQIVNDFQKGDIAEGYSVSREKKESFPLTVTSAQKNPTAFYLCASGPRTGVYEQYFGPGTRLTVT.

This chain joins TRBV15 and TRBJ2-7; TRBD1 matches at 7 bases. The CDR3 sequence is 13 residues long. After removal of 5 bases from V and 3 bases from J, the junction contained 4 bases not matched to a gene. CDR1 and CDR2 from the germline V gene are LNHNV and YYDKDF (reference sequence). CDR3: CATSQGQLYEQYF. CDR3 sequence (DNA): TGTGCCACCAGCCAGGGACAGCTCTACGAGCAGTACTTC.

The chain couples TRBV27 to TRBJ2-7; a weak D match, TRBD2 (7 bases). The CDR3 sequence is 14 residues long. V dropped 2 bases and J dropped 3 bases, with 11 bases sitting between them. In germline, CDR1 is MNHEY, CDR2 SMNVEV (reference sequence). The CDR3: CASSLRGAVYEQYF. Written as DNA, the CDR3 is TGTGCCAGCAGTTTACGGGGGGCAGTCTACGAGCAGTACTTC.